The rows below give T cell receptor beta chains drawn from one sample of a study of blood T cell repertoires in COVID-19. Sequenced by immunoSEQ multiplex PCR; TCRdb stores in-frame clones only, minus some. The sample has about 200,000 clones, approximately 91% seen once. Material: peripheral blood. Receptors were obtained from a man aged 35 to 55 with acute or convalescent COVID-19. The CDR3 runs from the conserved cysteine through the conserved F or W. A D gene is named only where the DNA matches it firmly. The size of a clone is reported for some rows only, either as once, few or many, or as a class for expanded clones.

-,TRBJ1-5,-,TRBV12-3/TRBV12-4,TGTGCCAGCAGTTTTTTGGCATATCAGCCCCAGCATTTT,CASSFLAYQPQHF
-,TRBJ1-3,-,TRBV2,TGTGCCAGCAGTGAAGGTAACAGGGCAGGAAACACCATATATTTT,CASSEGNRAGNTIYF
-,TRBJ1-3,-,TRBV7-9,TGTGCCAGCAGTTCCTCGACAGGCAGCTCTGGAAACACCATATATTTT,CASSSSTGSSGNTIYF
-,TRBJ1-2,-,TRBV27,TGTGCCAGCAGTTTATTCGGGGGATATGGCTACACCTTC,CASSLFGGYGYTF
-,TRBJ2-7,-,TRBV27,TGTGCCAGCAGTCTCCTCCCTGCGGCTAGCTCCTACGAGCAGTACTTC,CASSLLPAASSYEQYF
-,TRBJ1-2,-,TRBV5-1,TGCGCCAGCAGCTTGGCAAGCAGGGGTCTTGATGGCTACACCTTC,CASSLASRGLDGYTF
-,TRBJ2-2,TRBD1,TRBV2,TGTGCCAGCACCCCATGGACAGGGAACACCGGGGAGCTGTTTTTT,CASTPWTGNTGELFF
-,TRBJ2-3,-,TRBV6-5,TGTGCCAGCAGTTACTTAGGGGGGGTACGCACAGATACGCAGTATTTT,CASSYLGGVRTDTQYF
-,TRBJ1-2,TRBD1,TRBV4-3,TGCGCCAGCAGCCTCCTGACAGGGGGTTCTAACTATGGCTACACCTTC,CASSLLTGGSNYGYTF
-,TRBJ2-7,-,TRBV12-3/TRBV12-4,TGTGCCAGCAGTTTTGGCGGTTACGAGCAGTACTTC,CASSFGGYEQYF
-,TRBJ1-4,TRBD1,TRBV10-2,TGCGCCAGCAGTGAGTCCCTGGGACAGAAAGCAACTAATGAAAAACTGTTTTTT,CASSESLGQKATNEKLFF
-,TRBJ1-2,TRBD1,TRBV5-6,TGTGCCAGCAGCGACTTACAGGGGGCTGGTGGCTACACCTTC,CASSDLQGAGGYTF
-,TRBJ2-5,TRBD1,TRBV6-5,TGTGCCAGCAGTTACTCGACAGGGAGAGAGACCCAGTACTTC,CASSYSTGRETQYF
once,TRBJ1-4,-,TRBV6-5,TGTGCCAGCAGTCAGGGGAGCGGGGATGAAAAACTGTTTTTT,CASSQGSGDEKLFF
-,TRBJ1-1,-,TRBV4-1,TGCGCCAGCAGCCAAGACCCCTGGGCTGGGGCTTTCTTT,CASSQDPWAGAFF
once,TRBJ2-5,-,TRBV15,TGTGCCACCAGCAGAGTCGACGGGGGAGGAGAGACCCAGTACTTC,CATSRVDGGGETQYF
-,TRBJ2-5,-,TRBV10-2,TGCGCCAGCAGTGACAGGGATGGCTGGGAGACCCAGTACTTC,CASSDRDGWETQYF
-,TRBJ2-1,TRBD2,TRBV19,TGTGCCAGTAGCCTCTGGGGTAGCGGGGGGGACAATGAGCAGTTCTTC,CASSLWGSGGDNEQFF
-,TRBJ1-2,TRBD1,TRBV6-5,TGTGCCAGCAGTTACACCCCGACAGGGCCTGGCTATGGCTACACCTTC,CASSYTPTGPGYGYTF
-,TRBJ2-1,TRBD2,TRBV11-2,TGTGCCAGCAGCTTAGGAGCCCCTAGGAGCGGGGTCACCTACAATGAGCAGTTCTTC,CASSLGAPRSGVTYNEQFF
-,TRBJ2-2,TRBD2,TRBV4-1,TGCGCCAGCAGCCCGGGGCCTAGCGGGGGGGCGAACACCGGGGAGCTGTTTTTT,CASSPGPSGGANTGELFF
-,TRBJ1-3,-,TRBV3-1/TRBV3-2,TGTGCCAGCAGCCCTCAGGGGTACGGAAACACCATATATTTT,CASSPQGYGNTIYF
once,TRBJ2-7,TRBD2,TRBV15,TGTGCCACCAGCGGAATAGAGACTAGCCTCCACTACGAGCAGTACTTC,CATSGIETSLHYEQYF
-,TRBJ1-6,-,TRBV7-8,TGTGCCAGCAGCTTAGGGGCAGGGGCCCCTCTTAATTCACCCCTCCACTTT,CASSLGAGAPLNSPLHF
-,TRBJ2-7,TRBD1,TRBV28,TGTGCCAGCAAGGCCCGCCGGGACAGCCTGTTCTACGAGCAGTACTTC,CASKARRDSLFYEQYF
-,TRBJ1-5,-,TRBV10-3,TGTGCCATCAGTGACCCGGCGGGGGGCGGAAATCAGCCCCAGCATTTT,CAISDPAGGGNQPQHF
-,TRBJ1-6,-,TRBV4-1,TGCGCCAGCAGCCAACTTCCCCAACAGGGAGATTATTCACCCCTCCACTTT,CASSQLPQQGDYSPLHF
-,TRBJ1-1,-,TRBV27,TGTGCCAGCAGCCCGACAGGAACTGAAGCTTTCTTT,CASSPTGTEAFF
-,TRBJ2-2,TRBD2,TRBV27,TGTGCCAGCAGTGAGCGGGGGCGGAGCGGGGAGCTGTTTTTT,CASSERGRSGELFF
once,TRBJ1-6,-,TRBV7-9,TGTGCCAGCAGTCTTGACAGTGTGAGCTCCTATAATTCACCCCTCCACTTT,CASSLDSVSSYNSPLHF
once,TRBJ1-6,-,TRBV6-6,TGTGCCAGCAGCTCCCCGGAGAATTCACCCCTCCACTTT,CASSSPENSPLHF
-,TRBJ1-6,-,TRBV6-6,TGTGCCAGCAGTATTGACAGCGTTAGGGGTAGTTCACCCCTCCACTTT,CASSIDSVRGSSPLHF
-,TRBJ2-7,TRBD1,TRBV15,TGTGCCACCAGCAGAGAAGAATCGACAGGGTGGAGGTCCTACGAGCAGTACTTC,CATSREESTGWRSYEQYF
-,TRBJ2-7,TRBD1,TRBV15,TGTGCCACCAGCAGAGATCCTGGGGACAGGCCCTTGGAGCAGTACTTC,CATSRDPGDRPLEQYF
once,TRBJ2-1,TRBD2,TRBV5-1,TGCGCCAGCAGCTTGGCCCCCGGGGGGGGCTACAATGAGCAGTTCTTC,CASSLAPGGGYNEQFF
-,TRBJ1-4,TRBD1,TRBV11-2,TGTGCCAGCAGCCTCACCGGCAACAGGGGTGAAAAACTGTTTTTT,CASSLTGNRGEKLFF
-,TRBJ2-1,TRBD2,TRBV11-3,TGTGCCAGCAGCTTAAGTAGCGGGGGGGCTTTTGAGCAGTTCTTC,CASSLSSGGAFEQFF
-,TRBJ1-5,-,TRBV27,TGTGCCAGCAGTTTGCAGGGTTGGGATCAGCCCCAGCATTTT,CASSLQGWDQPQHF
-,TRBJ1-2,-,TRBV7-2,TGTGCCAGCAGCTTAGCTCGAGCATTCTATGGCTACACCTTC,CASSLARAFYGYTF
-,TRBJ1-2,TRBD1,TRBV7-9,TGTGCCAGCAGCTTTGGGACAGGGGGCGGGGTTCCTGGCTACACCTTC,CASSFGTGGGVPGYTF
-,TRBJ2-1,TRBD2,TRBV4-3,TGCGCCAGCAGCCAAGATCTGGTCGGGGGGGCTAGCTCCTACAATGAGCAGTTCTTC,CASSQDLVGGASSYNEQFF
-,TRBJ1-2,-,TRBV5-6,TGTGCCAGCACCCTTCCGACAGAAATATATGGCTACACCTTC,CASTLPTEIYGYTF
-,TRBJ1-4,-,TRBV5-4,TGTGCCAGCAGCTTGGACCAGGGTAGAAATGAAAAACTGTTTTTT,CASSLDQGRNEKLFF
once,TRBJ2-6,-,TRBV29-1,TGCAGCGTTGAGAGGCCGTCCTCTGGGGCCAACGTCCTGACTTTC,CSVERPSSGANVLTF
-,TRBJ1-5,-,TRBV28,TGTGCCAGCAGTTTGGGGGGTAGCAATCAGCCCCAGCATTTT,CASSLGGSNQPQHF
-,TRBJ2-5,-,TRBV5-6,TGTGCCAGCAGGACTCTCGGCCGACAAGAGACCCAGTACTTC,CASRTLGRQETQYF
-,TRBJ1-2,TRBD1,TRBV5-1,TGCGCCAGCAGCTTGGCCTGGAGACAGGGACTTTCTGAGGATGGCTACACCTTC,CASSLAWRQGLSEDGYTF
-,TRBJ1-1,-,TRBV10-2,TGCGCCAGCAGTGAGACGGGTACTCACACTGAAGCTTTCTTT,CASSETGTHTEAFF
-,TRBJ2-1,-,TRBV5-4,TGTGCCAGCAGCTTCGGTGAGACTTACAATGAGCAGTTCTTC,CASSFGETYNEQFF
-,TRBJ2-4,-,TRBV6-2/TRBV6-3,TGTGCCAGCAGCGACAGCCTAGCCAAAAACATTCAGTACTTC,CASSDSLAKNIQYF
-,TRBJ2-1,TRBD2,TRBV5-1,TGCGCCAGCTCGGGGGGGCCAGACAATGAGCAGTTCTTC,CASSGGPDNEQFF